The 5 T cell receptor beta chains below come from one sample, sequenced in a study of blood T cells in healthy people across ages (dated by TCRdb to between 2014 and 2017). Libraries were built with 5' RACE. Sequencing relied on an Illumina HiSeq 2500. The second PCR ran for roughly 7 to 12 cycles and used a J-beta primer mix along with a sample-barcoded 5' primer. The raw public reads went through TCRdb reprocessing: fastp at Q25, MiXCR clone calling, in-frame beta chains kept. Rows matching on CDR3 protein sequence are summarized as one entry with the most common DNA and genes. Present in this sample are roughly 900,000 distinct CDR3 sequences, around 49% of which were seen just once. Together, the top ten hold 13% of the sample. Sequencing was carried out using blood. All receptors derive from a man between 25 and 39 years old in good health.

The rearrangement joins TRBV24-1 to TRBJ2-7; 7 nucleotides align to TRBD2. The CDR3 length is 16 residues. The V gene's germline CDR1 is KGHDR and CDR2 SFDVKD. The junction had 11 bases not matched to a gene; V was cut back by 7 bases and J by 0 bases. In DNA, the CDR3 is TGTGCCACCAGCGCCTCGGCGGGAGCCAGCTCCTACGAGCAGTACTTC. Amino acid sequence: CATSASAGASSYEQYF.

The chain is built from TRBV7-2 and TRBJ1-5; a weak D match, TRBD1 (6 bases). The CDR3 totals 13 residues. V was clipped by 6 bases and J by 6 bases, with 12 bases between them. Germline CDR1 and CDR2: SGHTA and FQGNSA. CDR3 DNA sequence: TGTGCCAGCAGACAAGGGGGTGTTCAGCCCCAGCATTTT. Translated, it gives CASRQGGVQPQHF.

The chain joins TRBV12-3 or TRBV12-4 to TRBJ2-3, with D possibly TRBD2 on 6 matching bases. V shed 3 bases and J shed 4 bases, with 17 bases lying between them. CDR3 size: 16 residues. The CDR3 DNA sequence: TGTGCCAGCAGTTTGCGGACGGGGGTCGTCGCAGATACGCAGTATTTT. It yields the protein CASSLRTGVVADTQYF.

This clonotype was seen ten or more times. The chain employs TRBV7-2 and TRBJ2-7; D gene uncertain. Germline V CDR1 and CDR2: SGHTA, FQGNSA. Trimming removed 5 bases at V and 0 bases at J, with 5 bases between. The CDR3 consists of 12 residues. For the CDR3, the DNA is TGTGCCAGCAGCCCCACCTCCTACGAGCAGTACTTC. Protein sequence: CASSPTSYEQYF. Together with reference TRBV7-2 and TRBJ2-7, the CDR3 gives the full variable domain: GAGVSQSPSNKVTEKGKDVELRCDPISGHTALYWYRQSLGQGLEFLIYFQGNSAPDKSGLPSDRFSAERTGGSVSTLTIQRTQQEDSAVYLCASSPTSYEQYFGPGTRLTVT.

The CDR3 here is CAWSVGTGPQHF. CDR3 nucleotide sequence: TGTGCCTGGAGTGTTGGGACAGGCCCCCAGCATTTT. The genes are TRBV30 and TRBJ1-5; 8 bases agree with TRBD1. With 0 bases clipped from V and 10 bases from J, the junction kept 2 bases outside the gene matches. There are 12 residues in the CDR3. CDR1 and CDR2 (germline): GTSNPN, SVGIG (reference sequence). Complete variable domain (other parts from reference TRBV30 and TRBJ1-5): SQTIHQWPATLVQPVGSPLSLECTVEGTSNPNLYWYRQAAGRGLQLLFYSVGIGQISSEVPQNLSASRPQDRQFILSSKKLLLSDSGFYLCAWSVGTGPQHFGDGTRLSIL.